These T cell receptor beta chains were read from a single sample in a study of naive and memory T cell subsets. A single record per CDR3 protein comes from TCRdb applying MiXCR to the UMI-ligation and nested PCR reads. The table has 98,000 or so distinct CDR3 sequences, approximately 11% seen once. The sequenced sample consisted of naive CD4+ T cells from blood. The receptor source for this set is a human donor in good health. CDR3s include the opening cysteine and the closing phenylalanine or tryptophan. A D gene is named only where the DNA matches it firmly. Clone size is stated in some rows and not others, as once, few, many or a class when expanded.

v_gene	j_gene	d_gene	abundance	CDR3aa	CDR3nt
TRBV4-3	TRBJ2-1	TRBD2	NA	CASSQAPSGMNRLEREQFF	TGCGCCAGCAGCCAAGCCCCTAGCGGGATGAATCGGTTGGAACGGGAGCAGTTCTTC
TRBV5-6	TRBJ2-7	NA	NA	CASSFGPSAYEQYF	TGTGCCAGCAGTTTTGGTCCTTCGGCCTACGAGCAGTACTTC
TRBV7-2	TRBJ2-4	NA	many	CASSSSNQAKNIQYF	TGTGCCAGCAGCTCCTCAAACCAAGCCAAAAACATTCAGTACTTC
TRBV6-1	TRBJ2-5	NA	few	CASSDRAGRQETQYF	TGTGCCAGCAGTGACAGGGCCGGGAGACAAGAGACCCAGTACTTC
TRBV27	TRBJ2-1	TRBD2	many	CASSLYLAGIYEQFF	TGTGCCAGCAGTTTATATCTAGCGGGAATCTATGAGCAGTTCTTC
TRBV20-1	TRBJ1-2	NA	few	CSAVDFRPPSYGYTF	TGCAGTGCTGTGGATTTTCGCCCACCCTCCTATGGCTACACCTTC
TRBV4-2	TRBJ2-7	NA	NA	CASSQDGLITYEQYF	TGTGCCAGCAGCCAAGATGGCCTTATCACCTACGAGCAGTACTTC
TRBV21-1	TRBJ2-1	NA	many	CASSTGTSGRRVPNEQFF	TGTGCCAGCAGCACCGGGACTAGCGGGAGGCGAGTTCCTAATGAGCAGTTCTTC
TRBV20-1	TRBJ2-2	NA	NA	CSAGRGPDRNTGELFF	TGCAGTGCTGGGAGGGGCCCGGACAGGAACACCGGGGAGCTGTTTTTT
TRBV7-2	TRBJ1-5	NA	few	CASSLEGTWGNQPQHF	TGTGCCAGCAGCTTAGAAGGGACGTGGGGCAATCAGCCCCAGCATTTT
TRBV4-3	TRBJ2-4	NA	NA	CASSQEPKNIQYF	TGCGCCAGCAGCCAGGAGCCCAAAAACATTCAGTACTTC
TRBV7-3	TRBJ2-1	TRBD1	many	CASSLWAGQGEQFF	TGTGCCAGCAGCTTATGGGCGGGACAGGGAGAGCAGTTCTTC
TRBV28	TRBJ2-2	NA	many	CASSLRGTGELFF	TGTGCCAGCAGTTTGAGGGGAACCGGGGAGCTGTTTTTT
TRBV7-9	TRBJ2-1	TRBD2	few	CATSTSGSQNEQFF	TGTGCCACCTCGACTAGCGGGAGCCAGAATGAGCAGTTCTTC
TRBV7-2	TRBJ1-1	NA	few	CASSIATTEAFF	TGTGCCAGCAGTATCGCTACCACTGAAGCTTTCTTT
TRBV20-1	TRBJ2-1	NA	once	CSAKRPLAGAKYNEQFF	TGCAGTGCTAAACGTCCCCTCGCGGGGGCCAAGTACAATGAGCAGTTCTTC
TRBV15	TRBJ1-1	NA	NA	CATSKRTANTEAFF	TGTGCCACCAGCAAAAGGACAGCGAACACTGAAGCTTTCTTT
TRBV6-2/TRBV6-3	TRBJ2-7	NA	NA	CASSYSGEQYF	TGTGCCAGCAGTTACTCGGGAGAGCAGTACTTC
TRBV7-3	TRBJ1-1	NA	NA	CASSQDTDTEAFF	TGTGCCAGCAGCCAGGACACGGACACTGAAGCTTTCTTT
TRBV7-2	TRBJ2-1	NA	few	CASSLGGATNEQFF	TGTGCCAGCAGCTTAGGCGGGGCTACTAATGAGCAGTTCTTC
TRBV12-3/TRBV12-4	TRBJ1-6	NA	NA	CASSLKGPSGNSPLHF	TGTGCCAGCAGTTTAAAGGGCCCCTCAGGGAATTCACCCCTCCACTTT
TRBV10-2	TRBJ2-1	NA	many	CASSESTSGKGEQFF	TGCGCCAGCAGTGAGTCCACGTCCGGGAAGGGTGAGCAGTTCTTC
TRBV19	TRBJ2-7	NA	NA	CASTGQLRYF	TGTGCCAGTACTGGACAACTGCGGTACTTC
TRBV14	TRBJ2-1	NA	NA	CASSQGIPRFF	TGTGCCAGCAGCCAGGGGATCCCTCGGTTCTTC
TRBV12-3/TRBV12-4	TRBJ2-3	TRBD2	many	CASSFQAGGPSTDTQYF	TGTGCCAGCAGTTTTCAAGCGGGGGGACCGAGCACAGATACGCAGTATTTT
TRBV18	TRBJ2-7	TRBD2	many	CASSPVVAGVSYEQYF	TGTGCCAGCTCACCAGTGGTAGCGGGAGTCTCCTACGAGCAGTACTTC
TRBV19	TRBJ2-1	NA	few	CASSKATRPYNEQFF	TGTGCCAGTAGTAAGGCGACTAGACCCTACAATGAGCAGTTCTTC
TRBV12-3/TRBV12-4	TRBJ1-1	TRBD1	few	CASSLTGSNGEAFF	TGTGCCAGCAGTTTGACAGGGTCAAACGGTGAAGCTTTCTTT
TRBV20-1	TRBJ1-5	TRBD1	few	CSATTGGNSNQPQHF	TGCAGTGCTACGACAGGGGGAAATAGCAATCAGCCCCAGCATTTT
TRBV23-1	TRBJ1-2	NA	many	CASSTGQLYGYTF	TGCGCCAGCAGTACCGGACAGCTCTATGGCTACACCTTC
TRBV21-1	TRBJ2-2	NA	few	CASSPGAGGGMVFF	TGTGCCAGCAGCCCCGGGGCAGGGGGCGGAATGGTGTTTTTT
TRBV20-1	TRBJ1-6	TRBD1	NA	CSARGQGLSFGSPLHF	TGCAGTGCTAGAGGACAGGGTTTATCATTTGGTTCACCCCTCCACTTT
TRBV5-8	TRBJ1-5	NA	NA	CASSYPHQPQHF	TGTGCCAGCAGCTACCCACATCAGCCCCAGCATTTT
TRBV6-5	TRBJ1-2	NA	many	CASRETVWNGYTF	TGTGCCAGCAGAGAAACCGTTTGGAATGGCTACACCTTC
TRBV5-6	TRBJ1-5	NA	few	CASSLGRANQPQHF	TGTGCCAGCAGCTTGGGCAGGGCCAATCAGCCCCAGCATTTT
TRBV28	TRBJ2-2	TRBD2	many	CASAGQKGLAGSTGELFF	TGTGCCAGCGCCGGACAAAAGGGACTAGCGGGAAGCACCGGGGAGCTGTTTTTT
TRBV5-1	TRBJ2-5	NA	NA	CASRPGEEETQYF	TGCGCCAGCAGGCCAGGGGAGGAAGAGACCCAGTACTTC
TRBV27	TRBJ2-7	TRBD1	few	CASRTGTALYEQYF	TGTGCCAGCAGGACCGGGACAGCCCTTTACGAGCAGTACTTC
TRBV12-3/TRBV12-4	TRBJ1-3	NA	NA	CASSLRQGGNTIYF	TGTGCCAGCAGTTTACGGCAGGGAGGAAACACCATATATTTT
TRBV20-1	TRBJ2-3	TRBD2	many	CSAPLAGVKNTQYF	TGCAGTGCTCCTCTGGCGGGAGTTAAAAATACGCAGTATTTT
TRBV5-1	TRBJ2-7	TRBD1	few	CASSLPRQGNYEQYF	TGCGCCAGCAGCTTGCCCAGACAGGGTAACTACGAGCAGTACTTC
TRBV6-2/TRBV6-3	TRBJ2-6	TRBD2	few	CASSYNIAGANVLTF	TGTGCCAGCAGTTACAACATAGCGGGCGCCAACGTCCTGACTTTC
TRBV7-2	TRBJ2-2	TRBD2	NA	CASSQRLASTGELFF	TGTGCCAGCAGCCAAAGACTAGCGAGTACCGGGGAGCTGTTTTTT